This TCR beta chain was recorded in a study of T cells in Graves' hyperthyroidism and ophthalmopathy. This clonotype came up many times. Germline values: CDR1 SGDLS, CDR2 YYNGEE. The CDR3 contains 16 residues. The V gene lost 0 bases and the J gene lost 4 bases, with 14 bases spanning the gap. There were TCR beta CDR3 regions amplified from RNA transcripts. Initially, a first-round RT-PCR of the TCR CDR3 employed the HTBI primer set. Each CDR3 protein gets one entry after TCRdb re-called the multiplex PCR reads with MiXCR. The table lists around 400,000 distinct CDR3 sequences, about 13% of them singletons.

The material sequenced was blood. This clonotype originated in a woman between 18 and 30 years old with Graves' hyperthyroidism. The chain has TRBV9 and TRBJ2-1; D perhaps matches TRBD2 (6 bases). DNA of the CDR3: TGTGCCAGCAGCGTAGAGGGTAGCGGAACATACAATGAGCAGTTCTTC. This encodes CASSVEGSGTYNEQFF.